Listed here are 2 T cell receptor beta chains from one sample, sequenced in a study of blood T cell repertoires in COVID-19 (dated by TCRdb to the early 2020s). To prepare the library, the immunoSEQ multiplex PCR assay was applied. TCRdb limited this immuneACCESS table to in-frame rearrangements with V and J called. A share of clones is missing; checked studies link under half to unresolved V genes, and the rest is unexplained. The sample table records under 150,000 clones; less than 90% of these occur just once. The ten largest clonotypes hold 2.3% of the sample. Sequencing input: PBMCs or T cells enriched from blood (not recorded which). The origin of the receptors is a woman in her fifties or sixties who had recovered from COVID-19.

This clone was recorded only once. This chain links TRBV7-9 with TRBJ2-7; D gene uncertain. Germline V gene data show CDR1 as SEHNR and CDR2 as FQNEAQ (reference sequence). V lost 4 bases, J lost 3 bases, and 16 bases lay in between. CDR3 length equals 15 residues. CDR3 bases: TGTGCCAGCAGCTCCAGCAGGTCACGCTACTACGAGCAGTACTTC. This encodes CASSSSRSRYYEQYF.

The gene calls are TRBV7-9 and TRBJ2-7; D remains unclear. V was cut by 3 bases and J by 6 bases, with 12 bases left in between. The CDR3 covers 13 residues. Germline assignment: CDR1 SEHNR and CDR2 FQNEAQ (reference sequence). CDR3 bases: TGTGCCAGCAGCTTCCCGACTCCGCCCGAGCAGTACTTC. It encodes CASSFPTPPEQYF.